The rows below give T cell receptor beta chains drawn from one sample of a study of blood T cell repertoires in COVID-19. This table comes from immunoSEQ multiplex PCR, and its TCRdb copy is limited to in-frame clones, with some not included. The sample has 120,000 or so clones, about 80% seen once. The sequencing input was peripheral blood. These TCRs come from a woman between 45 and 60 years old with acute or convalescent COVID-19. CDR3s include the opening cysteine and the closing phenylalanine or tryptophan. A D gene is named only where the DNA matches it firmly. Clone size appears in some rows only: once, few, many, or a class for an expanded clone.

D gene	clone size	V gene	CDR3 length	J gene	CDR3 protein	CDR3 DNA
TRBD1	-	TRBV19	18	TRBJ1-2	CASSITGQGYTRGYGYTF	TGTGCCAGTAGTATAACCGGACAGGGTTATACACGAGGCTATGGCTACACCTTC
TRBD2	-	TRBV18	14	TRBJ2-3	CASSPGLAADTQYF	TGTGCCAGCTCACCGGGACTAGCGGCAGATACGCAGTATTTT
-	-	TRBV11-2	15	TRBJ2-7	CASSLLTRGPYEQYF	TGTGCCAGCAGCTTACTCACGCGGGGGCCCTACGAGCAGTACTTC
TRBD1	-	TRBV5-5	15	TRBJ1-1	CASSFSGTGSPEAFF	TGTGCCAGCAGCTTCTCCGGGACAGGGTCGCCTGAAGCTTTCTTT
-	medium-sized	TRBV5-1	13	TRBJ2-1	CASSLSVINEQFF	TGCGCCAGCAGCTTGTCGGTAATCAATGAGCAGTTCTTC
-	-	TRBV7-9	13	TRBJ1-4	CAIGRQPKEKLFF	TGTGCCATCGGACGACAGCCCAAGGAAAAACTGTTTTTT
-	-	TRBV30	15	TRBJ1-1	CAWSDPGRGGAEAFF	TGTGCCTGGAGTGACCCAGGGCGGGGAGGGGCTGAAGCTTTCTTT
-	-	TRBV24-1	14	TRBJ1-1	CATSETGTLLTAFF	TGTGCCACCAGTGAGACCGGGACACTGCTGACTGCTTTCTTT
-	-	TRBV19	13	TRBJ1-5	CASSLFQGQPQHF	TGTGCCAGTAGTCTATTTCAGGGTCAGCCCCAGCATTTT
-	few	TRBV28	15	TRBJ1-5	CASIEEDRHNQPQHF	TGTGCCAGTATTGAAGAGGACAGACACAATCAGCCCCAGCATTTT
TRBD1	-	TRBV3-1/TRBV3-2	15	TRBJ2-7	CASSHRDRGQYEQYF	TGTGCCAGCAGCCACCGGGACAGGGGGCAATACGAGCAGTACTTC
TRBD2	-	TRBV2	18	TRBJ2-2	CASSVRTSGRMNTGELFF	TGTGCCAGCAGTGTTCGGACTAGCGGGAGGATGAACACCGGGGAGCTGTTTTTT
-	-	TRBV12-3/TRBV12-4	13	TRBJ1-2	CASSTRLRYGYTF	TGTGCCAGCAGCACCAGACTCCGCTATGGCTACACCTTC
-	-	TRBV5-4	17	TRBJ1-4	CASSSSSGLRTNEKLFF	TGTGCCAGCAGCTCCTCCTCCGGGTTACGGACTAATGAAAAACTGTTTTTT
TRBD1	-	TRBV30	14	TRBJ2-3	CAWSGGQGEDTQYF	TGTGCCTGGAGTGGGGGACAGGGAGAAGATACGCAGTATTTT
-	-	TRBV15	15	TRBJ1-1	CATSREGGRGTEAFF	TGTGCCACCAGCAGAGAGGGGGGGCGGGGCACTGAAGCTTTCTTT
-	-	TRBV11-1	14	TRBJ2-1	CASSAGTPYNEQFF	TGTGCCAGCAGCGCTGGGACACCTTACAATGAGCAGTTCTTC
-	-	TRBV12-3/TRBV12-4	13	TRBJ1-1	CASSSDIRAEAFF	TGTGCCAGCAGTTCCGACATACGCGCTGAAGCTTTCTTT
TRBD2	-	TRBV4-2	16	TRBJ2-7	CASSQLAGRSSYEQYF	TGTGCCAGCAGCCAATTAGCGGGCCGGAGCTCCTACGAGCAGTACTTC
TRBD1	once	TRBV19	14	TRBJ1-1	CATSLVGGNTEAFF	TGTGCCACCAGTCTGGTAGGGGGCAACACTGAAGCTTTCTTT
TRBD2	-	TRBV28	17	TRBJ2-1	CASRPSGLAGGYNEQFF	TGTGCCAGCAGGCCTTCTGGACTAGCGGGGGGCTACAATGAGCAGTTCTTC
-	once	TRBV5-4	15	TRBJ1-1	CASSQAGTYSAEAFF	TGTGCCAGCAGCCAGGCCGGGACTTACAGCGCTGAAGCTTTCTTT
TRBD2	-	TRBV28	19	TRBJ2-5	CASSPLGLAGETPQETQYF	TGTGCCAGCAGCCCCCTGGGACTAGCGGGAGAGACACCCCAAGAGACCCAGTACTTC
-	-	TRBV27	14	TRBJ1-3	CASSETGFGNTIYF	TGTGCCAGCAGTGAAACAGGGTTTGGAAACACCATATATTTT
-	-	TRBV4-1	17	TRBJ2-2	CASSRPPGGLNTGELFF	TGCGCCAGCAGCCGGCCCCCCGGGGGGCTGAACACCGGGGAGCTGTTTTTT
-	-	TRBV5-1	12	TRBJ1-2	CASSVGANGYTF	TGCGCCAGCAGCGTGGGCGCTAATGGCTACACCTTC
TRBD2	-	TRBV9	15	TRBJ2-1	CASSLQRGGLNEQFF	TGTGCCAGCAGCCTCCAGCGGGGAGGGTTAAATGAGCAGTTCTTC
TRBD2	-	TRBV3-1/TRBV3-2	16	TRBJ2-7	CASSQGLAAPFREQYF	TGTGCCAGCAGCCAAGGACTAGCGGCTCCTTTCAGAGAGCAGTACTTC
-	-	TRBV2	13	TRBJ1-2	CASSIDSSYGYTF	TGTGCCAGCAGCATAGACAGCTCCTATGGCTACACCTTC
TRBD1	-	TRBV19	17	TRBJ2-1	CASSSRATGVAYNEQFF	TGTGCCAGTAGCTCGAGGGCGACAGGGGTGGCCTACAATGAGCAGTTCTTC
TRBD1	-	TRBV9	15	TRBJ2-3	CASSVDVRGTDTQYF	TGTGCCAGCAGCGTAGATGTCAGGGGGACAGATACGCAGTATTTT
TRBD1	-	TRBV19	13	TRBJ2-5	CASSTTGEKTQYF	TGTGCCAGTAGTACCACAGGGGAAAAGACCCAGTACTTC
-	-	TRBV3-1/TRBV3-2	13	TRBJ1-5	CASSQGTDQPQHF	TGTGCCAGCAGTCAGGGGACCGATCAGCCCCAGCATTTT
-	-	TRBV28	14	TRBJ1-3	CASSSSSSGNTIYF	TGTGCCAGCAGTTCTTCCAGTTCTGGAAACACCATATATTTT
TRBD1	-	TRBV30	15	TRBJ2-7	CAWSVTGQGNYEQYF	TGTGCCTGGAGTGTGACGGGACAGGGTAACTACGAGCAGTACTTC
TRBD1	few	TRBV19	14	TRBJ1-2	CASSRGGQRYGYTF	TGTGCCAGTAGTAGAGGGGGACAGCGGTATGGCTACACCTTC
TRBD2	-	TRBV2	17	TRBJ2-3	CASSLRGAGGITDTQYF	TGTGCCAGCAGCCTCCGGGGTGCGGGAGGAATAACAGATACGCAGTATTTT
-	-	TRBV19	15	TRBJ1-5	CASMDRSGSNQPQHF	TGTGCCAGTATGGACCGGAGCGGGAGCAATCAGCCCCAGCATTTT
-	-	TRBV7-7	13	TRBJ1-1	CASSLMTDTEAFF	TGTGCTAGCAGCTTAATGACAGACACTGAAGCTTTCTTT
-	-	TRBV30	11	TRBJ1-2	CACSGSPGYTF	TGTGCCTGTTCAGGCAGTCCAGGCTACACCTTC
TRBD1	-	TRBV6-6	15	TRBJ2-2	CASTSGGQATGELFF	TGTGCCAGCACTTCAGGGGGACAGGCCACCGGGGAGCTGTTTTTT
TRBD2	-	TRBV5-1	16	TRBJ2-1	CASSFLSGNSYNEQFF	TGCGCCAGCAGCTTCTTAAGCGGGAACTCCTACAATGAGCAGTTCTTC
TRBD1	-	TRBV30	14	TRBJ1-1	CAWIRTGGGTEAFF	TGTGCCTGGATACGGACAGGGGGAGGCACTGAAGCTTTCTTT
-	-	TRBV2	14	TRBJ2-6	CASSQGSGANVLTF	TGTGCCAGCAGTCAGGGCTCTGGGGCCAACGTCCTGACTTTC
-	-	TRBV15	13	TRBJ2-5	CATSKPNQETQYF	TGTGCCACCAGCAAGCCGAATCAAGAGACCCAGTACTTC
-	once	TRBV15	17	TRBJ2-6	CATSRGGGASGANVLTF	TGTGCCACCAGCAGAGGAGGGGGGGCGTCTGGGGCCAACGTCCTGACTTTC
-	-	TRBV25-1	13	TRBJ2-2	CASSESVTGELFF	TGTGCCAGCAGTGAATCGGTCACCGGGGAGCTGTTTTTT
-	few	TRBV9	13	TRBJ1-6	CASSGQAGSPLHF	TGTGCCAGCAGCGGGCAGGCAGGTTCACCCCTCCACTTT
-	-	TRBV11-2	16	TRBJ1-5	CASSLEEAGTNQPQHF	TGTGCCAGCAGCTTAGAAGAGGCGGGGACCAATCAGCCCCAGCATTTT
-	-	TRBV21-1	14	TRBJ2-3	CASSATGETDTQYF	TGTGCCAGCAGCGCGACAGGGGAAACAGATACGCAGTATTTT
-	-	TRBV30	13	TRBJ2-7	CAWKRDRPYEQYF	TGTGCCTGGAAGCGGGACAGGCCATACGAGCAGTACTTC
-	-	TRBV3-1/TRBV3-2	12	TRBJ1-2	CASSQEAGGYTF	TGTGCCAGCAGCCAAGAGGCAGGGGGCTACACCTTC